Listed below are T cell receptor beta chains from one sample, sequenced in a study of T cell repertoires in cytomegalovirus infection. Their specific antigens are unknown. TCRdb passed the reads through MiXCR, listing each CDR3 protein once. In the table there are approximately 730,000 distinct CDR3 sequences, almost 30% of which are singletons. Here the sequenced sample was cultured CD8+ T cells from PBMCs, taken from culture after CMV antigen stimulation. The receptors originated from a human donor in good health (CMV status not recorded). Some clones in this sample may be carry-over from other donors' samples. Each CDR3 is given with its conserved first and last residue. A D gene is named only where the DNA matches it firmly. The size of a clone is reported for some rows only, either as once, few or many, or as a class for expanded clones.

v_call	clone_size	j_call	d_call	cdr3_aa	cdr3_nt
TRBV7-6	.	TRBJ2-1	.	CASSRLWDEQFF	TGTGCCAGCAGCCGCTTGTGGGATGAGCAGTTCTTC
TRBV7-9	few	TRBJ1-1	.	CASRTARVGTEAFF	TGTGCCAGCCGAACGGCGCGGGTGGGCACTGAAGCTTTCTTT
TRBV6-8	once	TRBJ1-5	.	CASSVGFRNQPQHF	TGTGCCAGCAGCGTGGGGTTTCGGAATCAGCCCCAGCATTTT
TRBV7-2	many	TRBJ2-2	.	CASSLYSPGELFF	TGTGCCAGCAGCTTATACTCTCCCGGGGAGCTGTTTTTT
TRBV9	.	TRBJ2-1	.	CASSVDLSRDRPYYNEQFF	TGTGCCAGCAGCGTAGATTTAAGTAGAGACAGACCTTATTACAATGAGCAGTTCTTC
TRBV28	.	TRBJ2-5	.	CASSFDEVPPRGETQYF	TGTGCCAGCAGTTTTGACGAAGTACCACCGCGGGGTGAGACCCAGTACTTC
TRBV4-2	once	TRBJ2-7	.	CASSQAEGRAGYEQYF	TGTGCCAGCAGCCAAGCGGAAGGCAGGGCGGGCTACGAGCAGTACTTC
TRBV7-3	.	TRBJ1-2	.	CASSPWPPWNYGYTF	TGTGCCAGCAGCCCCTGGCCCCCTTGGAACTATGGCTACACCTTC
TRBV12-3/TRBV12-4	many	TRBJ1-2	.	CASSLIWRAGAIIPYGYTF	TGTGCCAGCAGTTTAATTTGGAGGGCAGGGGCGATAATCCCCTATGGCTACACCTTC
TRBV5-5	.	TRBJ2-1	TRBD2	CASAGDGDEQFF	TGTGCCAGCGCGGGGGATGGGGATGAGCAGTTCTTC
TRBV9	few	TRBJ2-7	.	CASSADRASYEQYF	TGTGCCAGCAGCGCAGACCGGGCCAGCTACGAGCAGTACTTC
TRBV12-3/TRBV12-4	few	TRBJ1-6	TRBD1	CASSRRQGPSYNSPLHF	TGTGCCAGCAGTCGGAGACAGGGTCCCTCCTATAATTCACCCCTCCACTTT
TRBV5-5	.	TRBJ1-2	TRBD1	CASSGLTGENGYTF	TGTGCCAGCAGCGGGCTGACAGGGGAGAACGGCTACACCTTC
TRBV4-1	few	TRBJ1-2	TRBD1	CASSQDRGQRIYTF	TGCGCCAGCAGCCAAGACAGGGGGCAACGAATCTACACCTTC
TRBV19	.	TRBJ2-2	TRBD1	CASSIDRGQVELFF	TGTGCCAGTAGTATCGACAGGGGGCAGGTGGAGCTGTTTTTT
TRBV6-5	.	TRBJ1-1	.	CASSYGPDKNTEAFF	TGTGCCAGCAGTTACGGTCCGGACAAGAACACTGAAGCTTTCTTT
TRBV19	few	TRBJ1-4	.	CASSIVPDPNEKLFF	TGTGCCAGTAGTATAGTACCGGACCCTAATGAAAAACTGTTTTTT
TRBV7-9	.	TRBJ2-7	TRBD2	CASIPMGGTYYEQYF	TGTGCCAGCATCCCTATGGGGGGGACCTACTACGAGCAGTACTTC
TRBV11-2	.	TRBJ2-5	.	CASLLWDSEETQYF	TGTGCCAGCCTTCTCTGGGACTCTGAAGAGACCCAGTACTTC
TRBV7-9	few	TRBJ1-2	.	CASTFLHRDDGYTF	TGTGCCAGCACCTTCCTCCACAGGGACGATGGCTACACCTTC
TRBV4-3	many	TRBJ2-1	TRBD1	CASSHSDRVPRSYNEQFF	TGCGCCAGCAGCCACTCGGACAGGGTACCTCGCTCCTACAATGAGCAGTTCTTC
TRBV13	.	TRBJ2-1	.	CASSLETGLDNEQFF	TGTGCCAGCAGCTTAGAAACCGGGCTCGACAATGAGCAGTTCTTC
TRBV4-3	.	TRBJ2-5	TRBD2	CASSLTSGGASETQYF	TGCGCCAGCAGCCTGACTAGCGGGGGGGCCAGCGAGACCCAGTACTTC
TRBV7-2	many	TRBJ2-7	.	CASSPEGDPAYEQYF	TGTGCCAGCAGCCCTGAGGGGGATCCTGCCTACGAGCAGTACTTC
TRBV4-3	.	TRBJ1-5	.	CASSQDLTDDSNQPQHF	TGCGCCAGCAGCCAAGATTTAACAGATGATAGCAATCAGCCCCAGCATTTT
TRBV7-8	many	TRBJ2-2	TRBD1	CASSWTRDRGRTGELFF	TGTGCCAGCAGCTGGACGAGGGACAGGGGGCGAACCGGGGAGCTGTTTTTT
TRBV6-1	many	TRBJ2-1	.	CASVYQLEQFF	TGTGCCAGCGTATACCAGTTAGAGCAGTTCTTC
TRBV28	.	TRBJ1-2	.	CASSPWDVPVDGYTF	TGTGCCAGCAGTCCTTGGGACGTTCCAGTGGATGGCTACACCTTC
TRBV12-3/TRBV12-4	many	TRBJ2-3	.	CASSFLVPTRGGDTQYF	TGTGCCAGCAGTTTTTTGGTCCCCACTAGGGGGGGAGATACGCAGTATTTT
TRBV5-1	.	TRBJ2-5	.	CASSSSGPELQETQYF	TGCGCCAGCAGCTCCTCGGGGCCGGAGCTACAAGAGACCCAGTACTTC
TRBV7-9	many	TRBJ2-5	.	CASTHRDQETQYF	TGTGCCAGCACCCACAGAGATCAAGAGACCCAGTACTTC
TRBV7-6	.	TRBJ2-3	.	CASSPGVGADTQYF	TGTGCCAGCAGCCCGGGTGTAGGGGCTGATACGCAGTATTTT
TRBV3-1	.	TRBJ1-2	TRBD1	CASSHRDREIYGYTF	TGTGCCAGCAGCCACCGGGACAGGGAAATCTATGGCTACACCTTC
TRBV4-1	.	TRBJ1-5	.	CASSQTPGLHQPQHF	TGCGCCAGCAGCCAAACGCCAGGGTTACATCAGCCCCAGCATTTT
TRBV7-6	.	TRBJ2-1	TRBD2	CASSPLQPGLAVNEQFF	TGTGCCAGCAGCCCGTTACAACCGGGACTAGCGGTAAATGAGCAGTTCTTC
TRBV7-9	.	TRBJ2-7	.	CASRRGGPSYEQYF	TGTGCCAGCAGGAGGGGGGGGCCCTCCTACGAGCAGTACTTC
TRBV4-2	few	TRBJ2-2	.	CASSRPGTSPGELFF	TGTGCCAGCAGCCGACCCGGGACCTCACCCGGGGAGCTGTTTTTT
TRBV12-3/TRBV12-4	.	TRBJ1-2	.	CASSLFESGLLF	TGTGCCAGCAGTTTGTTTGAGTCAGGACTCCTTTTC
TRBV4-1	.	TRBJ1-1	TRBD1	CASSQVKAGGRTEAFF	TGCGCCAGCAGCCAAGTAAAGGCAGGGGGTCGAACTGAAGCTTTCTTT
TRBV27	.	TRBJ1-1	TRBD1	CASSSLLGTGVTEAFF	TGTGCCAGCAGTTCCCTCCTAGGCACAGGGGTGACTGAAGCTTTCTTT
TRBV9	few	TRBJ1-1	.	CASSVAEGAGTEAFF	TGTGCCAGCAGCGTAGCGGAGGGCGCGGGCACTGAAGCTTTCTTT
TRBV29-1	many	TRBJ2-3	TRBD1	CSVDKAGTGTVDTQYF	TGCAGCGTTGATAAAGCTGGGACAGGGACCGTCGATACGCAGTATTTT
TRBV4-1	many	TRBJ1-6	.	CASSTGITALSPLHF	TGCGCCAGCAGCACAGGCATAACAGCACTCTCACCCCTCCACTTT
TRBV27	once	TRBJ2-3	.	CATGLGVADTQYF	TGTGCCACCGGACTCGGGGTTGCAGATACGCAGTATTTT
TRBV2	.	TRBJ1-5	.	CASSVARVVYSNQPQHF	TGTGCCAGCAGTGTCGCACGGGTAGTCTATAGCAATCAGCCCCAGCATTTT
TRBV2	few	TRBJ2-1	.	CASRGLGAGEQFF	TGTGCCAGCAGGGGGTTAGGGGCCGGTGAGCAGTTCTTC